Given below is one TCR beta chain in context. Its antigen is not identified. These data belong to a study of T cell clonotyping in hematopoietic cell transplantation. Points from the study as a whole: Higher Inverse Simpson Index values in graft donor and pretransplant recipient predicted broader posttransplant TCR diversity. Few recipient clonotypes overlapped donors; over 95% were de novo at given depth. Recipient TCR diversity dropped after transplant; expanded clonotypes rose from day 30 to 180. No sorting was done, leaving CD4 and CD8 contributions mixed.

Libraries were prepared by immunoSEQ multiplex PCR; TCRdb keeps only in-frame clonotypes and omits some of them. This sample has approximately 46,000 clones, with 85% to 90% found just once. V lost 7 bases to trimming and J lost 1 base; unmatched junction nucleotides: 4. The CDR3 spans 14 residues. Per germline, CDR1 SGHVS and CDR2 FQNEAQ. The time point: recipient sample about 28 days before transplant, after cytoreduction. The sequence derives from a man between 60 and 75 years old with biphenotypic leukemia. Some clones in this sample may be carry-over from other donors' samples. This specimen consisted of peripheral blood mononuclear cells, obtained before stem cell transplant. This rearrangement joins TRBV7-8 to TRBJ1-1; 9 positions match TRBD1. Here the CDR3 DNA reads TGTGCCAGCATCCCGGACAGGGGGAACACTGAAGCTTTCTTT. This encodes CASIPDRGNTEAFF.